The clone carrying this T cell receptor beta chain was detected a few times. Antigen: not known. Expansion of antigen-specific CD4+ T cells with viral peptide pools was carried out by the ViraFEST assay before sequencing. It was after nine to eleven days of culture that CD4+ T cells were isolated. This individual contracted SARS-CoV-2 between March and December 2020, as verified by PCR. The CDR3 spans 14 residues. The V gene lost 1 base and the J gene lost 7 bases, with 8 bases spanning the gap. Looked up from germline, CDR1 is LGHDT and CDR2 is YNNKEL (reference sequence). This sample was taken from a study of vaccination effects on CD4 cells after COVID-19. For the study at large: Two convalescent patients each provided a sample, at 16 days and at one week before vaccination. Whole-study findings and limits: Spike-reactive clones detected post-vaccine in convalescents consisted mainly of new vaccine-induced clones.

Generated by immunoSEQ multiplex PCR, the TCRdb table keeps only in-frame clones and is missing some. This sample has 55,000 to 90,000 clones, with 65% to 75% found just once. J is TRBJ1-6 and V is TRBV3-1 (or the pseudogene TRBV3-2); D unclear. The source of this sequence is a human donor who had a prior SARS-CoV-2 infection. The sample in question was CD4+ T cells from PBMCs cultured with HIV peptides, obtained before COVID-19 vaccination. Specified subset: HIV-1 Nef peptide pool negative control/reference culture. The CDR3 bases are TGTGCCAGCAGCCAAGCAGCAGAAAATTCACCCCTCCACTTT. This codes for CASSQAAENSPLHF.